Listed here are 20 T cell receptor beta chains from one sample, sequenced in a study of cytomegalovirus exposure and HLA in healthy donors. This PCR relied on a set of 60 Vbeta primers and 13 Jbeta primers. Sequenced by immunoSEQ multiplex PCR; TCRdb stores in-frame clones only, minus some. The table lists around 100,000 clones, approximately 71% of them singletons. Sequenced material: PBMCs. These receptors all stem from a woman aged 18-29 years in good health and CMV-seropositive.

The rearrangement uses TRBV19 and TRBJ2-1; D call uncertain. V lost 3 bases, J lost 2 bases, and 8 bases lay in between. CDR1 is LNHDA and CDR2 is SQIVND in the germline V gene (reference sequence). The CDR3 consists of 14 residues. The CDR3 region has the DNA TGTGCCAGTAGTATCGGGTGGACCTACAATGAGCAGTTCTTC. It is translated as CASSIGWTYNEQFF.

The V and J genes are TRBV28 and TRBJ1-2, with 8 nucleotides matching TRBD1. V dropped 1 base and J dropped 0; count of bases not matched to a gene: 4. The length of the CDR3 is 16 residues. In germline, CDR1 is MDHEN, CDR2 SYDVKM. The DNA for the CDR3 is TGTGCCAGCAGTTTATTAGGGACAGGAGCTAACTATGGCTACACCTTC. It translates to CASSLLGTGANYGYTF.

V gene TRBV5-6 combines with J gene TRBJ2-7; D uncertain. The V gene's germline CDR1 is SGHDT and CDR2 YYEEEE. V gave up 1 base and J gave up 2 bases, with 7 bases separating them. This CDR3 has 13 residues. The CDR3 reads CASSLLSAYEQYF. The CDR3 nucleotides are TGTGCCAGCAGCTTGCTTAGTGCCTACGAGCAGTACTTC.

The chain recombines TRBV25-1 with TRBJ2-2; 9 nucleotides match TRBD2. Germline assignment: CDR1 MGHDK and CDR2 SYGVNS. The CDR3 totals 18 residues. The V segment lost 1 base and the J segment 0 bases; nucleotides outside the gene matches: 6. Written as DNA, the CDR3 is TGTGCCAGCAGTGAATGGGGACTAGCCGCTACGAACACCGGGGAGCTGTTTTTT. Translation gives CASSEWGLAATNTGELFF.

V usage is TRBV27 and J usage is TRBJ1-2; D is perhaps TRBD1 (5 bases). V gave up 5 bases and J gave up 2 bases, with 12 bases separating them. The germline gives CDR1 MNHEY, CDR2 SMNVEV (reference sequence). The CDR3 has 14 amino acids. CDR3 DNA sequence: TGTGCCAGCAGTATCCAGGGAGGCAACTATGGCTACACCTTC. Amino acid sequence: CASSIQGGNYGYTF.

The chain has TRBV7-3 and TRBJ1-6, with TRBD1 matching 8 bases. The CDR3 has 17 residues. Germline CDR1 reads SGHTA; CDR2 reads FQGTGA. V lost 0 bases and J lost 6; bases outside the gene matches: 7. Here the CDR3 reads CASSLTIFGQGNSPLHF. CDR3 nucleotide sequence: TGTGCCAGCAGCTTAACAATATTTGGACAGGGTAATTCACCCCTCCACTTT.

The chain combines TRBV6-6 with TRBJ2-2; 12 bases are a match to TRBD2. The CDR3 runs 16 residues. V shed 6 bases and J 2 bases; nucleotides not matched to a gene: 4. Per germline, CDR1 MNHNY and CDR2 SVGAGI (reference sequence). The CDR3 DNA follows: TGTGCCAGCAGGGGACTAGCGGGCTCTAACACCGGGGAGCTGTTTTTT. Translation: CASRGLAGSNTGELFF.

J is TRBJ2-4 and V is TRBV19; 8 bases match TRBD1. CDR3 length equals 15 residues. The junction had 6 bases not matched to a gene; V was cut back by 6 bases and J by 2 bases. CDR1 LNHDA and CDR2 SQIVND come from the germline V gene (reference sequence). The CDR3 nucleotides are TGTGCCAGTAGCGCTCAGGGGGCCACCAAAAACATTCAGTACTTC. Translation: CASSAQGATKNIQYF.

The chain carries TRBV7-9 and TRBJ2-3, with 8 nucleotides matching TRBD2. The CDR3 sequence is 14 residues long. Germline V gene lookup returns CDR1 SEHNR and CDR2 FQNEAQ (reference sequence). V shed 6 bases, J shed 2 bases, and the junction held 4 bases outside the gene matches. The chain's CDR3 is CASRPSGSTDTQYF. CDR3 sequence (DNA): TGTGCCAGCAGACCTAGCGGGTCCACAGATACGCAGTATTTT.

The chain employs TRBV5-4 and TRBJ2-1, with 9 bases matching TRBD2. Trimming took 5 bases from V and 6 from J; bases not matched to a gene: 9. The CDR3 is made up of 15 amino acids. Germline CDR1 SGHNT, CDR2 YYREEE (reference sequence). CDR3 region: CASSVGRGGLNEQFF. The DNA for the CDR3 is TGTGCCAGCAGTGTGGGGCGGGGGGGCCTCAATGAGCAGTTCTTC. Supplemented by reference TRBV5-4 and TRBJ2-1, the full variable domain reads ETGVTQSPTHLIKTRGQQVTLRCSSQSGHNTVSWYQQALGQGPQFIFQYYREEENGRGNFPPRFSGLQFPNYSSELNVNALELDDSALYLCASSVGRGGLNEQFFGPGTRLTVL.

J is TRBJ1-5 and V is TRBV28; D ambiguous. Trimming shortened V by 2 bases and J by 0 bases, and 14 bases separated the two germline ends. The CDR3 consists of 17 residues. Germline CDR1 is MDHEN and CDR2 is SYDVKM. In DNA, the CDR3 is TGTGCCAGCAGTTTAACCCTCAGCGCAAATAGCAATCAGCCCCAGCATTTT. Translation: CASSLTLSANSNQPQHF.

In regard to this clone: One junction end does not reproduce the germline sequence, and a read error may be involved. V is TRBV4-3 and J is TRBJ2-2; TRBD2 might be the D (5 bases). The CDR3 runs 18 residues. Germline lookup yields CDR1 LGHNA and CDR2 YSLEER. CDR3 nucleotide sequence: TGCGCCAGCAGCCAAGATGTTCGGTGGGGAACGAACACCGGGGAGCTGTTCTTT. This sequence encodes CASSQDVRWGTNTGELFF.

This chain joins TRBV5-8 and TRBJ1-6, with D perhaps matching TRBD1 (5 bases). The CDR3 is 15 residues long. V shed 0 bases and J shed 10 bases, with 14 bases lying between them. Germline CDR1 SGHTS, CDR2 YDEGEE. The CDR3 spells CASSLGGRVGSPLHF. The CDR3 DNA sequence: TGTGCCAGCAGCTTGGGGGGCAGGGTTGGATCACCCCTCCACTTT.

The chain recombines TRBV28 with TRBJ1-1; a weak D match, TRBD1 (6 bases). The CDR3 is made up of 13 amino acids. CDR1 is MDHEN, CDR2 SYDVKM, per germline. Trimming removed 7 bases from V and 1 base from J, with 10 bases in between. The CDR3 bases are TGTGCCAGCACACAGGGTGGGAACACTGAAGCTTTCTTT. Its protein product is CASTQGGNTEAFF.

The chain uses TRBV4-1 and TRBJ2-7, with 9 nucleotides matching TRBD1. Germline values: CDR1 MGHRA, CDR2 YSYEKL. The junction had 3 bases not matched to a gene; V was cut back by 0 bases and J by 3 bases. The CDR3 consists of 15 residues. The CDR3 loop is CASSQEMTGGYEQYF. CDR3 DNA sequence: TGCGCCAGCAGCCAAGAAATGACAGGGGGCTACGAGCAGTACTTC.

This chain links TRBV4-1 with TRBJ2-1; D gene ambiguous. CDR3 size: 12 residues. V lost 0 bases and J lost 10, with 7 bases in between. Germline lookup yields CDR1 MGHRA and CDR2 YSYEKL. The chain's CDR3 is CASSQDEVEQFF. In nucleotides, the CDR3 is TGCGCCAGCAGCCAAGATGAGGTCGAGCAGTTCTTC.

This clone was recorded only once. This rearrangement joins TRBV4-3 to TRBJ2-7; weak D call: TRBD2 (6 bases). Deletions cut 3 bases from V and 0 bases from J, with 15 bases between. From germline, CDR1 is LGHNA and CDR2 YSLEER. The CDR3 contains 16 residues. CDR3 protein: CASSHASGSSSYEQYF. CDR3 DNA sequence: TGCGCCAGCAGCCACGCAAGCGGGTCGAGCTCCTACGAGCAGTACTTC.

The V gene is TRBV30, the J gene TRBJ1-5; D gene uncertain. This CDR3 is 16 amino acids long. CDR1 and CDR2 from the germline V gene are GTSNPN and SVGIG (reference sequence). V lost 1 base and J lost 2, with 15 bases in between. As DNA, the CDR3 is TGTGCCTGGAGTGCTAGGGTCGGGGTGGGCAATCAGCCCCAGCATTTT. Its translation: CAWSARVGVGNQPQHF.

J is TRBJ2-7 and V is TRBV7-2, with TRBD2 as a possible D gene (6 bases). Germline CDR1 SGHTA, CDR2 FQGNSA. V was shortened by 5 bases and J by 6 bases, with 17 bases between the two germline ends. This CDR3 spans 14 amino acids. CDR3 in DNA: TGTGCCAGCAGCCATCCTGGGACTTACCCCGAGCAGTACTTC. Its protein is CASSHPGTYPEQYF.

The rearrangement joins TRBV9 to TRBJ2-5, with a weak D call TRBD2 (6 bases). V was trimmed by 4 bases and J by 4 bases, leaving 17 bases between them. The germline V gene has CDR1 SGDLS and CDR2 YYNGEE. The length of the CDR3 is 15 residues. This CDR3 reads CASSRDWTSRETQYF. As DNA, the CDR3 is TGTGCCAGCAGCCGGGACTGGACCTCTAGAGAGACCCAGTACTTC.